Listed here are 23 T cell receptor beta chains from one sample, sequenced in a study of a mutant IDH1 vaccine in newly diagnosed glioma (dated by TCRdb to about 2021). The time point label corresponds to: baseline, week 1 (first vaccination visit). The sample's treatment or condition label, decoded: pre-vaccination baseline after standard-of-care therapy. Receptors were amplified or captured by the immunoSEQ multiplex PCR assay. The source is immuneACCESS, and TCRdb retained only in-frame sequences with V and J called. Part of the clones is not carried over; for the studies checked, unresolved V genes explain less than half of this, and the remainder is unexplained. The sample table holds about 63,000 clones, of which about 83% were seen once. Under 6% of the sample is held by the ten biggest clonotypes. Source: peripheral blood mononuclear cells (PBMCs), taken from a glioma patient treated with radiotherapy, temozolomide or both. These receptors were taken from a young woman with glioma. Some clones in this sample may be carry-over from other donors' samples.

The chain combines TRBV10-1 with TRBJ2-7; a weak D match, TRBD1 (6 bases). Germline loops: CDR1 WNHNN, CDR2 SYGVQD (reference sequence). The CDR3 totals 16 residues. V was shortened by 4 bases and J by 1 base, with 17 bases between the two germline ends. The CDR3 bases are TGCGCCAGCAGTGTCCTGGCAGGGGCGACTTCCTACGAGCAGTACTTC. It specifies CASSVLAGATSYEQYF.

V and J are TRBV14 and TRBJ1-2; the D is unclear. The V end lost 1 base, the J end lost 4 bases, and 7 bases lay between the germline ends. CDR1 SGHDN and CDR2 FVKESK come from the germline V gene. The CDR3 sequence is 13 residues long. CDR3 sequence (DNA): TGTGCCAGCAGCCAAGTGCCCCTCTATGGCTACACCTTC. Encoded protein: CASSQVPLYGYTF.

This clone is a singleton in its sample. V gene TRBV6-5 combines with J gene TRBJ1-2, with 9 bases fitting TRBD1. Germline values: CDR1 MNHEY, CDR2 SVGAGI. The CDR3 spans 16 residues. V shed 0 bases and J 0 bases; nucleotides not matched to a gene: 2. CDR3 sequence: CASSYSQGAANYGYTF. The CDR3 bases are TGTGCCAGCAGTTACTCACAGGGGGCGGCTAACTATGGCTACACCTTC.

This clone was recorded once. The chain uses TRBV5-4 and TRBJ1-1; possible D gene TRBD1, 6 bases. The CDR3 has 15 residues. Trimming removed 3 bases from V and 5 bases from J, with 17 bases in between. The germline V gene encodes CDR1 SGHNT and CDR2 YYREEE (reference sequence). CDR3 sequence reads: CASSSLQGRRTEAFF. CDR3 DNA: TGTGCCAGCAGCTCATTACAGGGACGGAGAACTGAAGCTTTCTTT.

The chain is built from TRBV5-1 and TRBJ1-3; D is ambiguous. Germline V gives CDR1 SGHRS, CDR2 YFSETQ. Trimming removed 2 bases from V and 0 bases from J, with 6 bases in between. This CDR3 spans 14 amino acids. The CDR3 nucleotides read TGCGCCAGCAGCTTTGGGCTCTCTGGAAACACCATATATTTT. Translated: CASSFGLSGNTIYF.

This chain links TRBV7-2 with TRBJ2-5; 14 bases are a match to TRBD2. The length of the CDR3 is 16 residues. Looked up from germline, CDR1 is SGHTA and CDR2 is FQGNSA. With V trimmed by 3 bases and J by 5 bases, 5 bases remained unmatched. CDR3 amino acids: CASSFPGLAGAETQYF. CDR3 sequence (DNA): TGTGCCAGCAGCTTCCCGGGACTAGCGGGGGCTGAGACCCAGTACTTC.

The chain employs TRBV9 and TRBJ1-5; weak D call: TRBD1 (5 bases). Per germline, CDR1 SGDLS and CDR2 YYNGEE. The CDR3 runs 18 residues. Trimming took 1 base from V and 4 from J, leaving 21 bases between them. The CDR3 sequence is CASSVRTPGRSKNQPQHF. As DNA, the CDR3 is TGTGCCAGCAGCGTAAGGACCCCGGGACGAAGTAAGAATCAGCCCCAGCATTTT.

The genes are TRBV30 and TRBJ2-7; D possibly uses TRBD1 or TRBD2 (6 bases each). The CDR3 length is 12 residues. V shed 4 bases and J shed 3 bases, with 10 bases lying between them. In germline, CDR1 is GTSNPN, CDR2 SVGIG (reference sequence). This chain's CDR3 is CAWNREDYEQYF. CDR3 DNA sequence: TGTGCCTGGAACAGGGAGGACTACGAGCAGTACTTC.

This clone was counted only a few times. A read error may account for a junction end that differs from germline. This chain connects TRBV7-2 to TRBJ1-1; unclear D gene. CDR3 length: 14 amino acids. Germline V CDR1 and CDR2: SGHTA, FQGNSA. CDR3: CASSLARANTEAFF. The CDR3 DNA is TGTGCCAGCAGCCTAGCGAGGGCTAACACTGAAGCTTTCTTT.

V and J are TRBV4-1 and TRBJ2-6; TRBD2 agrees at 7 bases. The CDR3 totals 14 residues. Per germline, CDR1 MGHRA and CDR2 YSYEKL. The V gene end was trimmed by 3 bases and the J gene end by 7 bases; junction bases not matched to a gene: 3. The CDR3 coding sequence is TGCGCCAGCAGCCATCCGGGACTAGCCAACGTCCTGACTTTC. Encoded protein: CASSHPGLANVLTF.

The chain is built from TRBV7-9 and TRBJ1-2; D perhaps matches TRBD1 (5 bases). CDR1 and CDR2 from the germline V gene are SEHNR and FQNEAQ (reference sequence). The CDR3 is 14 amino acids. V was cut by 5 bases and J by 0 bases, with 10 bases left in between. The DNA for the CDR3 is TGTGCCAGCAGCACCGAGACAGCTAACTATGGCTACACCTTC. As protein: CASSTETANYGYTF.

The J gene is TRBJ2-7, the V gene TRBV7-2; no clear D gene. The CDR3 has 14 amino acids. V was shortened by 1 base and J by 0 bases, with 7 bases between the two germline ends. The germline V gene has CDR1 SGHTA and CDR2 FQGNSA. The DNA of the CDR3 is TGTGCCAGCAGCTTAGGAAGGCTCTCCTACGAGCAGTACTTC. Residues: CASSLGRLSYEQYF.

Here the CDR3 DNA reads TGTGCCAGCAGCGGGATGGGGATTGAAGCTTTCTTT. This translates into CASSGMGIEAFF. The chain is built from TRBV5-4 and TRBJ1-1, with D hard to call. Germline V gives CDR1 SGHNT, CDR2 YYREEE (reference sequence). The CDR3 totals 12 residues. The V end was cut by 4 bases, the J end by 7 bases, with 11 bases between.

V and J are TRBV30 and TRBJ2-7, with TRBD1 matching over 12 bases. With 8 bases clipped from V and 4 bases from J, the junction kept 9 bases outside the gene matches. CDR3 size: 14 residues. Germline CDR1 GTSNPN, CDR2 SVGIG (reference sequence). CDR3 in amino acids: CAGGSGQGAYEQYF. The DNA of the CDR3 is TGTGCCGGGGGATCGGGACAGGGGGCTTACGAGCAGTACTTC.

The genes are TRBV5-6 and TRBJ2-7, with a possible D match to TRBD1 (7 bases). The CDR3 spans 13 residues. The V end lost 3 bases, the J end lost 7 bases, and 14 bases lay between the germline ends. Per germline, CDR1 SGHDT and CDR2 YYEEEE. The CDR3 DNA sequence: TGTGCCAGCAGCTGGCCCCCAGGGGGGGAGCAGTACTTC. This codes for CASSWPPGGEQYF.

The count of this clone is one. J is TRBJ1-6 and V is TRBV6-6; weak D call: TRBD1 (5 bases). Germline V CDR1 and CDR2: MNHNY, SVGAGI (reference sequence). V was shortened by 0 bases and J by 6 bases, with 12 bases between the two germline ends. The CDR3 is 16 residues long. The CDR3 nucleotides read TGTGCCAGCAGTTACTCCAGGTCAGGGTTTAATTCACCCCTCCACTTT. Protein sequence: CASSYSRSGFNSPLHF.

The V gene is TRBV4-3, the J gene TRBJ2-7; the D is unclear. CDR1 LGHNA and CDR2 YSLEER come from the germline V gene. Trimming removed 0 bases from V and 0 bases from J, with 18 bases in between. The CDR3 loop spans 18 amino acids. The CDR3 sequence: CASSQEQWNDLDSYEQYF. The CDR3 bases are TGCGCCAGCAGCCAAGAACAGTGGAACGATCTCGACTCCTACGAGCAGTACTTC.

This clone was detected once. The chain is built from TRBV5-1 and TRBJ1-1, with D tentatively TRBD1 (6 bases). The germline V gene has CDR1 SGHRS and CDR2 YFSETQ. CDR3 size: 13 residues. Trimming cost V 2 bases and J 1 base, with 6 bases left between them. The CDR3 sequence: CASSLQGNTEAFF. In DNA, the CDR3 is TGCGCCAGCAGCTTACAGGGGAACACTGAAGCTTTCTTT.

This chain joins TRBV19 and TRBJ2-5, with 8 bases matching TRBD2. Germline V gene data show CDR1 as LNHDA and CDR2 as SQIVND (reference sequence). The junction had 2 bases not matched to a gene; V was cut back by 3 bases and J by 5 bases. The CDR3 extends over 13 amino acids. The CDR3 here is CASSMTGGETQYF. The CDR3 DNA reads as TGTGCCAGTAGTATGACGGGAGGGGAGACCCAGTACTTC.

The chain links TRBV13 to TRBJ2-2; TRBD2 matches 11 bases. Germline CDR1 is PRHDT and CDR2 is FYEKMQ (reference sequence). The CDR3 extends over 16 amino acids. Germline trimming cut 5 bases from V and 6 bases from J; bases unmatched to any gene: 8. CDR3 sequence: CASSLFSGRGAGELFF. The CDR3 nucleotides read TGTGCCAGCAGCCTATTTAGCGGGAGGGGCGCCGGGGAGCTGTTTTTT.

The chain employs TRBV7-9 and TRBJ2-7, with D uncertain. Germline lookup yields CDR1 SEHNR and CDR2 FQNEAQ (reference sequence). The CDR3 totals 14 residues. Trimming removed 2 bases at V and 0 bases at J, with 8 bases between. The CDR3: CASSLNPNSYEQYF. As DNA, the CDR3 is TGTGCCAGCAGCTTAAACCCTAACTCCTACGAGCAGTACTTC.

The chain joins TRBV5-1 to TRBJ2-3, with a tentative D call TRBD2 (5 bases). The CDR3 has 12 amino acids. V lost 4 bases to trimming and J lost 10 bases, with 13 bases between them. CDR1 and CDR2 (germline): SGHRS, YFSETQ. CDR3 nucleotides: TGCGCCAGCAGCGTCCCCCCGGGGTCGCAGTATTTT. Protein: CASSVPPGSQYF.

The CDR3 DNA sequence: TGTGCCAGCAGCTTGGAGGTCAGAGTCTCTGGGGCCAACGTCCTGACTTTC. Translated: CASSLEVRVSGANVLTF. The J gene is TRBJ2-6, the V gene TRBV5-4; D remains ambiguous. This CDR3 comprises 17 residues. Trimming removed 0 bases at V and 0 bases at J, with 10 bases between. CDR1 is SGHNT, CDR2 YYREEE, per germline (reference sequence).